One sample yielded the 20 T cell receptor beta chains listed below, sequenced in a study of shared clonotypes between healthy human individuals. Measured with immunoSEQ multiplex PCR; TCRdb has only the in-frame clones, and not every one. This sample has around 2.3 million clones; more than 90% occur once, and the top ten carry around 0.13%. Sequencing input: naive CD4+ T cells sorted from blood. Regarding subset: CD45RA+ positively selected. The receptors shown here come from a man between 18 and 35 years old in good health.

The chain couples TRBV6-4 to TRBJ2-1; the match to TRBD2 covers 8 bases. Trimming removed 5 bases from V and 7 bases from J; junction bases left unmatched: 13. The CDR3 sequence is 16 residues long. Germline V gives CDR1 MRHNA, CDR2 SNTAGT. CDR3 sequence: CASSISGTREVNEQFF. Written as DNA, the CDR3 is TGTGCCAGCAGTATATCCGGGACTAGGGAGGTAAATGAGCAGTTCTTC.

The V and J genes are TRBV5-6 and TRBJ2-1, with TRBD2 identical over 10 bases. J lost 3 bases, V lost 0 bases, and 9 bases had no gene match. Per germline, CDR1 SGHDT and CDR2 YYEEEE. The CDR3 runs to 18 residues. The CDR3 is CASSLGGASGSVYNEQFF. The CDR3 coding sequence is TGTGCCAGCAGCTTGGGAGGGGCTAGCGGGAGTGTCTACAATGAGCAGTTCTTC.

The genes are TRBV6-1 and TRBJ1-5; D is unclear. This CDR3 region has 15 residues. Trimming shortened V by 4 bases and J by 2 bases, and 12 bases separated the two germline ends. CDR1 MNHNS and CDR2 SASEGT come from the germline V gene. In nucleotides, the CDR3 is TGTGCCAGCAGTGGGGGTATCTTGGGCAATCAGCCCCAGCATTTT. It codes for CASSGGILGNQPQHF.

The genes are TRBV6-1 and TRBJ1-1; the match to TRBD1 covers 9 bases. This CDR3 is built from 13 residues. Trimming cost V 7 bases and J 7 bases; bases outside gene matches: 7. Germline CDR1 MNHNS, CDR2 SASEGT. The CDR3: CASTDRGSNEAFF. DNA of the CDR3: TGTGCCAGCACCGACAGGGGGTCGAATGAAGCTTTCTTT.

There are a few counts of this clone. The rearrangement uses TRBV6-5 and TRBJ1-2; D call uncertain. The germline CDR1 and CDR2 sequences are MNHEY and SVGAGI. The CDR3 is 14 amino acids. Trimming left V 0 bases short and J 5 bases short, with 10 bases between. CDR3 region: CASSYSADPYGYTF. CDR3 in DNA: TGTGCCAGCAGTTACTCCGCTGATCCATATGGCTACACCTTC.

The CDR3 DNA sequence: TGCAGCGTTGAAGGGGGTTACTTC. Protein product: CSVEGGYF. The V gene is TRBV29-1, the J gene TRBJ2-7; D is uncertain. The CDR3 sequence is 8 residues long. The ends were cut back, 1 base at V and 13 bases at J, with 5 bases in the middle. Germline lookup yields CDR1 SQVTM and CDR2 ANQGSEA.

The rearrangement joins TRBV9 to TRBJ1-6, with 9 bases aligning to TRBD1. Germline CDR1 is SGDLS and CDR2 is YYNGEE. J was trimmed by 7 bases and V by 2 bases; bases with no gene match: 4. This CDR3 has 15 amino acids. The CDR3: CASSVTGTGNSPLHF. The CDR3 DNA follows: TGTGCCAGCAGCGTCACCGGGACAGGGAATTCACCCCTCCACTTT.

The chain joins TRBV18 to TRBJ1-1, with D perhaps matching TRBD1 (5 bases). Trimming took 6 bases from V and 6 from J, leaving 17 bases between them. CDR3 length: 14 residues. Germline V gene lookup returns CDR1 KGHSH and CDR2 LQKENI. As DNA, the CDR3 is TGTGCCAGCTCCCCGGGGGTGGAGGTGGCTGAAGCTTTCTTT. This sequence encodes CASSPGVEVAEAFF.

The chain carries TRBV11-2 and TRBJ2-7; D ambiguous. CDR3 length: 12 residues. Trimming took 7 bases from V and 3 from J, leaving 10 bases between them. In germline, CDR1 is SGHAT, CDR2 FQNNGV. CDR3 sequence: CASTGTFYEQYF. For the CDR3, the DNA is TGTGCCAGCACTGGAACTTTCTACGAGCAGTACTTC.

The rearrangement links TRBV2 to TRBJ1-6, with 7 bases aligning to TRBD1. This CDR3 has 14 amino acids. In germline, CDR1 is SNHLY, CDR2 FYNNEI. The V segment lost 2 bases and the J segment 8 bases; nucleotides outside the gene matches: 3. CDR3 nucleotide sequence: TGTGCCAGCAGTGAAAGGCAGGGGGATTCACCCCTCCACTTT. Translating gives CASSERQGDSPLHF.

The chain links TRBV4-2 to TRBJ1-6, with TRBD1 as a possible D gene (6 bases). Per germline, CDR1 LGHNA and CDR2 YNFKEQ. Trimming took off 2 bases at V and 7 bases at J, with 15 bases between the two ends. The CDR3 sequence is 16 residues long. Here the CDR3 reads CASSQTYRAENSPLHF. The CDR3 coding sequence is TGTGCCAGCAGCCAAACCTACAGGGCGGAGAATTCACCCCTCCACTTT.

In regard to this clone: The sample has other DNA sequences that encode this CDR3 too. The rearrangement uses TRBV30 and TRBJ1-5; D not certain. The germline gives CDR1 GTSNPN, CDR2 SVGIG (reference sequence). Trimming stripped 0 bases from V and 7 bases from J, with 10 bases between. This CDR3 has 13 residues. CDR3 amino acids: CAWSVRREQPQHF. In DNA, the CDR3 is TGTGCCTGGAGTGTAAGGAGGGAGCAGCCCCAGCATTTT.

J is TRBJ2-7 and V is TRBV19; perhaps TRBD1 as D (6 bases). CDR3 size: 13 residues. Per the germline V gene, CDR1 is LNHDA and CDR2 is SQIVND (reference sequence). V was pared by 9 bases and J by 2 bases, with 14 bases between. CDR3 residues: CASSVGAAYEQYF. Here the CDR3 DNA reads TGTGCCAGCAGCGTGGGGGCCGCCTACGAGCAGTACTTC.

The chain is built from TRBV5-1 and TRBJ2-7, with D possibly TRBD1 on 6 matching bases. V was clipped by 4 bases and J by 2 bases, with 13 bases between them. This CDR3 is 14 amino acids long. Germline CDR1 is SGHRS and CDR2 is YFSETQ. CDR3 sequence reads: CASSALTGAYEQYF. The CDR3, as DNA: TGCGCCAGCAGCGCCTTGACAGGAGCCTACGAGCAGTACTTC.

This rearrangement joins TRBV5-6 to TRBJ2-2, with 9 bases identical to TRBD1. After removal of 2 bases from V and 0 bases from J, the junction contained 8 bases not matched to a gene. CDR1 is SGHDT, CDR2 YYEEEE, per germline. This CDR3 has 18 residues. As DNA, the CDR3 is TGTGCCAGCAGCTTACACTGGACAGGGGCACCGAACACCGGGGAGCTGTTTTTT. Translation: CASSLHWTGAPNTGELFF.

The genes are TRBV6-1 and TRBJ1-3; D may be TRBD1 (6 bases). Germline V gives CDR1 MNHNS, CDR2 SASEGT. Deletions cut 2 bases from V and 0 bases from J, with 8 bases between. The length of the CDR3 is 15 residues. The CDR3 DNA sequence: TGTGCCAGCAGTGAACAGGGGCCCTCTGGAAACACCATATATTTT. Its translation is CASSEQGPSGNTIYF.

The chain couples TRBV10-1 to TRBJ1-2; TRBD1 matches at 8 bases. The V gene end was trimmed by 6 bases and the J gene end by 8 bases; junction bases not matched to a gene: 8. This CDR3 contains 13 residues. The germline gives CDR1 WNHNN, CDR2 SYGVQD (reference sequence). The CDR3 spells CASSPGGRLGYTF. The CDR3 nucleotides read TGCGCCAGCAGCCCAGGGGGCCGGCTCGGCTACACCTTC.

The chain joins TRBV10-2 to TRBJ2-5; no reliable D call. V was shortened by 3 bases and J by 3 bases, with 8 bases between the two germline ends. Germline V CDR1 and CDR2: WSHSY, SAAADI. CDR3 size: 13 residues. CDR3 DNA sequence: TGCGCCAGCAGTGAATTTTGGGAAGAGACCCAGTACTTC. It encodes CASSEFWEETQYF.

The table lists this clone with a count of one. This chain joins TRBV6-5 and TRBJ1-1; the D gene is possibly TRBD1 (6 bases). The CDR3 has 16 amino acids. V was shortened by 0 bases and J by 0 bases, with 11 bases between the two germline ends. CDR1 and CDR2 from the germline V gene are MNHEY and SVGAGI. CDR3 DNA sequence: TGTGCCAGCAGTTACTCCCCAGGGGCGGTGAACACTGAAGCTTTCTTT. Protein: CASSYSPGAVNTEAFF.

A note on this clone: Other nucleotide sequences from this sample produce the same CDR3. V and J are TRBV5-1 and TRBJ2-5, with TRBD2 identical over 7 bases. The CDR3 is 15 residues long. Germline CDR1 reads SGHRS; CDR2 reads YFSETQ. After removal of 0 bases from V and 2 bases from J, the junction contained 4 bases not matched to a gene. The DNA for the CDR3 is TGCGCCAGCAGCTTGGTGTCTAGCGGACAAGAGACCCAGTACTTC. It encodes CASSLVSSGQETQYF.